A single T cell receptor beta chain is shown here with its context. What it binds is unknown. In the same sample, other DNA sequences code for this CDR3. This specimen comes from a study of cytomegalovirus exposure and HLA in healthy donors. Amplification used 60 Vbeta primers and 13 Jbeta primers. Sequenced by immunoSEQ multiplex PCR; TCRdb stores in-frame clones only, minus some. The sample gives roughly 100,000 clones, about 13% of which show up once; more than 15% is in the top ten. Study-wide points: Versus the approximately 700-donor mean, an Asian-associated ancestry cluster reportedly showed fewer N-insertions in a later analysis. Common viral pathogens (according to a later analysis) appeared linked to several of the most significant clusters.

This receptor was identified in a man aged 40-55 years in good health and CMV-seropositive. Material: PBMCs.

The CDR3 here is CASSLGQGRYEQYF. The CDR3, as DNA: TGTGCCAGCAGCTTGGGACAGGGCAGGTACGAGCAGTACTTC. The rearrangement joins TRBV5-6 to TRBJ2-7; 7 positions match TRBD1. The CDR3 covers 14 residues. CDR1 and CDR2 (germline): SGHDT, YYEEEE. After removal of 0 bases from V and 4 bases from J, the junction contained 4 bases not matched to a gene.